This entry lists 11 T cell receptor beta chains sequenced from one sample in a study of OX40 agonist ivuxolimab in advanced cancers. TCRdb keeps only in-frame clones here, not all; method: immunoSEQ multiplex PCR. This table has approximately 60,000 clones, about 91% appearing once. Sequences were derived from CD4+ or CD8+ T cells sorted from blood, sampled in a trial of the OX40 agonist ivuxolimab. The receptors originated from an adult with an advanced solid tumor such as melanoma, head and neck, liver or kidney cancer.

The chain joins TRBV7-9 to TRBJ2-5, with D hard to call. Germline assignment: CDR1 SEHNR and CDR2 FQNEAQ (reference sequence). The length of the CDR3 is 13 residues. The germline V and J ends were trimmed by 3 bases and 5 bases, with 10 bases remaining between them. CDR3 bases: TGTGCCAGCAGCTTGTTGTTGTATGAGACCCAGTACTTC. Protein: CASSLLLYETQYF.

V is TRBV7-6 and J is TRBJ2-2, with TRBD2 matching 9 bases. V dropped 8 bases and J dropped 0; count of bases not matched to a gene: 7. Germline CDR1 and CDR2: SGHVS and FNYEAQ. The CDR3 length is 16 residues. CDR3 region: CASEASGNANTGELFF. CDR3 sequence (DNA): TGTGCCAGCGAGGCTAGCGGGAACGCGAACACCGGGGAGCTGTTTTTT.

The chain uses TRBV27 and TRBJ2-3, with 13 bases that match TRBD2. Germline V gene lookup returns CDR1 MNHEY and CDR2 SMNVEV (reference sequence). The CDR3 runs to 18 residues. J was trimmed by 6 bases and V by 0 bases; bases with no gene match: 9. CDR3 DNA sequence: TGTGCCAGCAGTTTATCGGGCCAACTAGCGGGAGGGCCCGATACGCAGTATTTT. This encodes CASSLSGQLAGGPDTQYF.

This chain joins TRBV18 and TRBJ2-5; 7 bases line up with TRBD2. The V gene end was trimmed by 3 bases and the J gene end by 5 bases; junction bases not matched to a gene: 12. The length of the CDR3 is 16 residues. From germline, CDR1 is KGHSH and CDR2 LQKENI. CDR3 sequence (DNA): TGTGCCAGCTCACCTGGCAGGGCGGGAGTCGAGGAGACCCAGTACTTC. Amino acids: CASSPGRAGVEETQYF. The full variable domain, its missing parts supplied by reference TRBV18 and TRBJ2-5, is NAGVMQNPRHLVRRRGQEARLRCSPMKGHSHVYWYRQLPEEGLKFMVYLQKENIIDESGMPKERFSAEFPKEGPSILRIQQVVRGDSAAYFCASSPGRAGVEETQYFGPGTRLLVL.

The CDR3 bases are TGTGCCAGCAGTGACGCCGGGACAGGGGTCAGCTACACCTTC. Amino acids: CASSDAGTGVSYTF. The V gene is TRBV6-1, the J gene TRBJ1-2; 10 bases align to TRBD1. Germline-derived CDR1 and CDR2 are MNHNS and SASEGT. J was trimmed by 9 bases and V by 3 bases; bases with no gene match: 7. The CDR3 length is 14 residues.

V is TRBV7-2 and J is TRBJ2-3; the D gene is possibly TRBD2 (6 bases). In germline, CDR1 is SGHTA, CDR2 FQGNSA. This CDR3 is built from 16 residues. V was pared by 5 bases and J by 0 bases, with 15 bases between. The CDR3 DNA is TGTGCCAGCAGCCCCGGGAGAGACCCAAGCACAGATACGCAGTATTTT. It codes for CASSPGRDPSTDTQYF.

The V gene is TRBV6-4, the J gene TRBJ2-1; 7 nucleotides line up with TRBD2. The V gene end was trimmed by 5 bases and the J gene end by 6 bases; junction bases not matched to a gene: 10. CDR3 length: 15 residues. Germline V CDR1 and CDR2: MRHNA, SNTAGT. CDR3 nucleotides: TGTGCCAGCAGTCTGGCCGGACTAGTAGGCAATGAGCAGTTCTTC. Encoded protein: CASSLAGLVGNEQFF.

The chain recombines TRBV5-5 with TRBJ2-7; D not certain. Between the trimmed V and J ends, which lost 0 bases and 7 bases, there was a span of 5 bases. CDR1 is SGHKS and CDR2 is YYEKEE in the germline V gene (reference sequence). This CDR3 is built from 11 residues. CDR3 amino acids: CASSLVREQYF. The CDR3 DNA follows: TGTGCCAGCAGCTTGGTTCGGGAGCAGTACTTC.

The chain employs TRBV19 and TRBJ2-2; D remains ambiguous. V lost 6 bases and J 3 bases, leaving 11 bases between the germline ends. The germline V gene has CDR1 LNHDA and CDR2 SQIVND (reference sequence). The CDR3 loop spans 14 amino acids. CDR3 in amino acids: CASSDDSDTGELFF. The CDR3 nucleotides read TGTGCCAGTAGCGATGATTCGGACACCGGGGAGCTGTTTTTT. Supplemented by reference TRBV19 and TRBJ2-2, the full variable domain reads DGGITQSPKYLFRKEGQNVTLSCEQNLNHDAMYWYRQDPGQGLRLIYYSQIVNDFQKGDIAEGYSVSREKKESFPLTVTSAQKNPTAFYLCASSDDSDTGELFFGEGSRLTVL.

The chain uses TRBV5-1 and TRBJ2-7; 7 bases are shared with TRBD2. Germline CDR1 and CDR2: SGHRS and YFSETQ. This CDR3 spans 16 amino acids. J was trimmed by 2 bases and V by 0 bases; bases with no gene match: 8. The CDR3 DNA reads as TGCGCCAGCAGCTTGGGATTCCTAGCGGAGGCCTACGAGCAGTACTTC. Translated, it gives CASSLGFLAEAYEQYF.

This chain connects TRBV19 to TRBJ1-3; D may be TRBD1 (5 bases). The length of the CDR3 is 17 residues. The germline V gene has CDR1 LNHDA and CDR2 SQIVND (reference sequence). Trimming cost V 3 bases and J 3 bases, with 18 bases left between them. The DNA for the CDR3 is TGTGCCAGTAGTATGGGACTGCTGGCATCGGTTGGAAACACCATATATTTT. Its protein product is CASSMGLLASVGNTIYF.